This T cell receptor (beta chain) came from a study of T cell repertoires in cytomegalovirus infection. TCRdb fed the reads into MiXCR, producing one record per CDR3 protein. This table holds hundreds of thousands of distinct CDR3 sequences, less than 25% found once. This clonotype appeared many times. The V gene's germline CDR1 is SGHTA and CDR2 FQGNSA. V was pared by 10 bases and J by 6 bases, with 22 bases between. The CDR3 consists of 15 residues. Sample: CD8+ T cells from PBMCs. The chain links TRBV7-2 to TRBJ2-1; possible D gene TRBD2, 7 bases. The sequence was obtained from a human donor in good health (CMV status not recorded). Some clones in this sample may be carry-over from other donors' samples. The CDR3 loop is CAKGGGPEWPNEQFF. Here the CDR3 DNA reads TGTGCCAAGGGGGGGGGGCCCGAGTGGCCCAATGAGCAGTTCTTC. The full variable domain, in which reference TRBV7-2 and TRBJ2-1 provide the parts outside the CDR3, is GAGVSQSPSNKVTEKGKDVELRCDPISGHTALYWYRQSLGQGLEFLIYFQGNSAPDKSGLPSDRFSAERTGGSVSTLTIQRTQQEDSAVYLCAKGGGPEWPNEQFFGPGTRLTVL.